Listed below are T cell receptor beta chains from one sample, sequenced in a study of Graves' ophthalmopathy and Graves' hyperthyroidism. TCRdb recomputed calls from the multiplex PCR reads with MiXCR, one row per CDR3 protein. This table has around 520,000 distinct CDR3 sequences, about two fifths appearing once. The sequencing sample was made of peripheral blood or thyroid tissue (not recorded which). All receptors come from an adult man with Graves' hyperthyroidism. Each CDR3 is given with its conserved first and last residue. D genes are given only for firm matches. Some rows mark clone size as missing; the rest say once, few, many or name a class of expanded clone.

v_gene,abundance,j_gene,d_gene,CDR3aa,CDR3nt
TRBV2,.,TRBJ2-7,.,CASSTTSSYEQYF,TGTGCCAGCAGTACGACCAGCTCCTACGAGCAGTACTTC
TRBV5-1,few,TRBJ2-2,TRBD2,CASSPGLTGAGELFF,TGCGCCAGCAGCCCGGGACTAACGGGGGCCGGGGAGCTGTTTTTT
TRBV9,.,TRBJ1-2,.,CASGVGRHGYTF,TGTGCCAGCGGCGTAGGGCGTCATGGCTACACCTTC
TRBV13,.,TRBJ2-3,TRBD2,CASSLGTNGRTDTQYF,TGTGCCAGCAGCTTGGGGACTAACGGGCGCACAGATACGCAGTATTTT
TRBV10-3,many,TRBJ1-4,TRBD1,CAISTSPGTVSATNEKLFF,TGTGCCATCAGTACCAGTCCCGGGACAGTTTCGGCAACTAATGAAAAACTGTTTTTT
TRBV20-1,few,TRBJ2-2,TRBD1,CSARDGRTGGWTGELFF,TGCAGTGCTAGAGATGGGCGAACAGGGGGGTGGACCGGGGAGCTGTTTTTT
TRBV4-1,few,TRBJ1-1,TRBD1,CASSQDIGQGGTEAFF,TGCGCCAGCAGCCAAGACATCGGACAGGGAGGGACTGAAGCTTTCTTT
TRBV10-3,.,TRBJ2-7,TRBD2,CASTGLAGTGEQYF,TGTGCCAGCACCGGACTAGCGGGAACGGGGGAGCAGTACTTC
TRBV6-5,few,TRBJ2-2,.,CASSRGGELFF,TGTGCCAGTAGTAGGGGCGGGGAGCTGTTTTTT
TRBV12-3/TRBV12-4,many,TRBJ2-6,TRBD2,CASRPGGGANVLTF,TGTGCCAGCCGACCGGGGGGAGGGGCCAACGTCCTGACTTTC
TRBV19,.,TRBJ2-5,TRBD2,CASSMSRLAGGQETQYF,TGTGCCAGTAGTATGAGTCGGCTAGCGGGAGGGCAGGAGACCCAGTACTTC
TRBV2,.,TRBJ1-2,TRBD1,CASRTGAAGSRYTF,TGTGCCAGCAGGACAGGGGCTGCGGGAAGCCGCTACACCTTC
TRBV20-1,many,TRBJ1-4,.,CSANIGTNEKLFF,TGCAGTGCTAACATCGGAACTAATGAAAAACTGTTTTTT
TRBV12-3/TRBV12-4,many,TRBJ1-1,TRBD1,CASSFGDRAAVTFF,TGTGCCAGCAGTTTCGGGGACAGGGCGGCAGTTACCTTCTTT
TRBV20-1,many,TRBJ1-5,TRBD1,CSAQQTGGGNQPQHF,TGCAGTGCGCAACAGACAGGGGGAGGAAATCAGCCCCAGCATTTT
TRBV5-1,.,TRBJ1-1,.,CASSSVAGNTEAFF,TGCGCCAGCAGCTCGGTGGCGGGAAACACTGAAGCTTTCTTT
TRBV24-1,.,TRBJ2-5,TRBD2,CATSDPAGGNQPQYF,TGTGCCACCAGTGATCCTGCGGGAGGGAATCAGCCCCAGTACTTC
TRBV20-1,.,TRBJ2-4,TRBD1,CSAGQGAAKNIQYF,TGCAGTGCTGGACAGGGGGCGGCCAAAAACATTCAGTACTTC
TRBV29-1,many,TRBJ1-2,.,CSVERERGYGYTF,TGCAGCGTTGAGAGGGAAAGGGGATATGGCTACACCTTC
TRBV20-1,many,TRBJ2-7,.,CSASRESYEQYF,TGCAGTGCTAGCAGGGAATCCTACGAGCAGTACTTC
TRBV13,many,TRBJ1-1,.,CASSPTLGLVTEAFF,TGTGCCAGCAGCCCAACTCTAGGGTTGGTAACTGAAGCTTTCTTT
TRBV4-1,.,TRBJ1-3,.,CASSQDQTRWGTGNTIYF,TGCGCCAGCAGCCAAGATCAGACCAGATGGGGCACTGGAAACACCATATATTTT
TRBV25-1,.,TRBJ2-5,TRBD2,CASSETSGKTQYF,TGTGCCAGCAGTGAGACTAGCGGAAAGACCCAGTACTTC
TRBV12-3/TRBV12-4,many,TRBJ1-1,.,CASSLEGTNTEAFF,TGTGCCAGCAGCTTAGAGGGGACGAACACTGAAGCTTTCTTT
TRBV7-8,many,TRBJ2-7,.,CASSQDDGRVYEQYF,TGTGCCAGCAGCCAAGACGACGGGCGGGTTTACGAGCAGTACTTC
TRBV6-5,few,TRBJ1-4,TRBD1,CASTGQGKEKLFF,TGTGCCAGTACTGGACAGGGGAAGGAAAAACTGTTTTTT
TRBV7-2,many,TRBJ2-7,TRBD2,CASSLDRGGVGEQYF,TGTGCCAGCAGCTTAGATCGGGGAGGGGTAGGGGAGCAGTACTTC
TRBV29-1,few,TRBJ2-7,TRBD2,CSVQVPGGLYEQYF,TGCAGCGTGCAGGTGCCGGGGGGTCTCTACGAGCAGTACTTC
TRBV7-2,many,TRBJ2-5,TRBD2,CASSFGGLAEETQYF,TGTGCCAGCAGCTTCGGCGGGCTAGCGGAAGAGACCCAGTACTTC
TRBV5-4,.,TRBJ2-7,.,CASSLKGGPSYEQYF,TGTGCCAGCAGCTTAAAGGGGGGCCCCTCCTACGAGCAGTACTTC
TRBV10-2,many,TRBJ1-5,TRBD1,CASSDRKGANQPQHF,TGCGCCAGCAGTGATAGAAAGGGGGCCAATCAGCCCCAGCATTTT
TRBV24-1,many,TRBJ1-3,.,CATSQKLTVYGNTIYF,TGTGCCACCAGTCAGAAACTTACAGTGTATGGAAACACCATATATTTT
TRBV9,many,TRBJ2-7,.,CASSPRTFNYEQYF,TGTGCCAGCAGCCCCCGGACCTTCAACTACGAGCAGTACTTC
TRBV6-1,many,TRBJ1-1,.,CASSPNLAGGSEAFF,TGTGCCAGCAGCCCTAATCTGGCGGGGGGCTCTGAAGCTTTCTTT
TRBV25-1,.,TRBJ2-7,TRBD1,CASSHKSGTGGEQYF,TGTGCCAGCAGTCATAAATCCGGGACAGGGGGCGAGCAGTACTTC
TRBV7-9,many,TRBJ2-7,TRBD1,CASSFRDRVYEQYF,TGTGCCAGCAGCTTCCGGGACAGGGTCTACGAGCAGTACTTC
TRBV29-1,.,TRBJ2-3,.,CSVGAGSSTDTQYF,TGCAGCGTTGGGGCAGGGTCTAGCACAGATACGCAGTATTTT
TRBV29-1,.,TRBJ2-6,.,CSVEGGAGGTEAF,TGCAGCGTTGAGGGGGGGGCAGGTGGGACTGAAGCTTTC
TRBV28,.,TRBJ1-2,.,CASTPDWGGGGYTF,TGTGCCAGCACTCCTGATTGGGGGGGTGGTGGCTACACCTTC
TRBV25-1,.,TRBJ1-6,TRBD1,CASSIGGDSPLHF,TGTGCCAGCAGCATAGGGGGCGATTCACCCCTCCACTTT
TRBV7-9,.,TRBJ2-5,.,CASSLVTAGQETQYF,TGTGCCAGCAGCTTAGTAACAGCGGGCCAAGAGACCCAGTACTTC
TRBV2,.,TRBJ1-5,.,CASSSAGWLQPQHF,TGTGCCAGCAGTTCGGCAGGGTGGTTACAGCCCCAGCATTTT
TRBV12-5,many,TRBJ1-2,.,CASGLVRTGYTF,TGTGCTAGTGGTTTGGTACGAACAGGCTACACCTTC
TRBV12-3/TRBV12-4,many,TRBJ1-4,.,CASSSPGTPELFF,TGTGCCAGCAGTTCCCCCGGGACACCAGAACTGTTTTTT
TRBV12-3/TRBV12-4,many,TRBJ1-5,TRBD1,CATRGGGGSEQPQHF,TGTGCCACCAGAGGGGGAGGGGGCTCCGAGCAGCCCCAGCATTTT
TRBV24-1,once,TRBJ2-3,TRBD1,CATSDPIGQGFEADTQYF,TGTGCCACCAGTGATCCCATCGGACAGGGTTTCGAGGCAGATACGCAGTATTTT
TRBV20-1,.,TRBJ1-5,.,CSREGEGNQPQHF,TGCAGTAGAGAGGGTGAGGGCAATCAGCCCCAGCATTTT
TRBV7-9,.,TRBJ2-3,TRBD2,CASRRLAGQDTQYF,TGTGCCAGCAGGCGGCTAGCGGGACAAGATACGCAGTATTTT
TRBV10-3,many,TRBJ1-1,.,CAIGVDNTEAFF,TGTGCCATCGGAGTCGATAACACTGAAGCTTTCTTT
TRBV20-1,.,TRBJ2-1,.,CSALAAPNEQFF,TGCAGTGCCTTAGCGGCGCCCAATGAGCAGTTCTTC
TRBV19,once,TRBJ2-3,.,CASSMTISTDTQYF,TGTGCCAGTAGTATGACTATTAGCACAGATACGCAGTATTTT
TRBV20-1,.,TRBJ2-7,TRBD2,CSASGLAGNYEQYF,TGCAGTGCTAGTGGACTAGCGGGGAACTACGAGCAGTACTTC
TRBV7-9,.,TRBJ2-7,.,CASSLAWKEHEQYF,TGTGCCAGCAGCTTAGCCTGGAAAGAGCACGAGCAGTACTTC
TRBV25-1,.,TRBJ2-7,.,CASSELGPRDEQYF,TGTGCCAGCAGTGAATTAGGGCCGAGAGACGAGCAGTACTTC